This T cell receptor beta chain comes out of a study of blood T cell repertoires in COVID-19. About the research overall: Samples of COVID-19 (acute and convalescent) were obtained from the United States, Italy and Spain. T cells, B-cell-depleted T cells, or PBMCs supplied cDNA or gDNA.

The CDR3 covers 14 residues. Trimming took off 5 bases at V and 6 bases at J, with 14 bases between the two ends. Germline-derived CDR1 and CDR2 are SGHTA and FQGNSA. As originally analysed: Reference gene primer amplification in the assay estimated nucleated cell counts. Only in-frame clones appear in the TCRdb table, and some are missing; sequencing was by immunoSEQ multiplex PCR. The V and J calls and the clone size are those of that table, but D and trimming were determined from the DNA. The sample includes about 80,000 clones, about 91% seen only once; the top ten take around 7.3%. The specimen was peripheral blood. The source is a woman older than 75 with acute or convalescent COVID-19. The chain joins TRBV7-2 to TRBJ1-5, with D tentatively TRBD1 (6 bases). As DNA, the CDR3 is TGTGCCAGCAGCGCCCGCCCAGGGGCTCAGCCCCAGCATTTT. Its protein product is CASSARPGAQPQHF.